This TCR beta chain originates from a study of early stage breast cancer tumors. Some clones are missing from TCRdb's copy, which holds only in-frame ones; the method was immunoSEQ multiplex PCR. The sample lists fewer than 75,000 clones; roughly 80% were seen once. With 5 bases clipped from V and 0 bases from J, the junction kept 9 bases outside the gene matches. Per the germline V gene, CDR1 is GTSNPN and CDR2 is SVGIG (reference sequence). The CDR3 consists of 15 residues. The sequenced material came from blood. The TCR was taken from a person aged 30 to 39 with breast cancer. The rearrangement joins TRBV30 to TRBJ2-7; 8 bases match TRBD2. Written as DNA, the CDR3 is TGTGCCTGGGGGGGAACTAGCGGTCGCTCCTACGAGCAGTACTTC. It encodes CAWGGTSGRSYEQYF.